Sequencing of this T cell receptor beta chain was carried out in a study of blood T cell repertoires in COVID-19. V dropped 5 bases and J dropped 4 bases, with 5 bases sitting between them. Germline lookup yields CDR1 LGHDT and CDR2 YNNKEL (reference sequence). The CDR3 loop spans 11 amino acids. Generated by immunoSEQ multiplex PCR, the TCRdb table keeps only in-frame clones and is missing some. Among a few hundred thousand clones listed, under 85% were seen once. Material for sequencing was PBMCs or T cells enriched from blood (not recorded which). The clonotype originates from a woman in her fifties or sixties who had recovered from COVID-19. The chain is built from TRBV3-1 (or the pseudogene TRBV3-2) and TRBJ1-2, with no clear D. The CDR3 sequence is CASSSSYGYTF. CDR3 coding DNA: TGTGCCAGCAGCTCGTCCTATGGCTACACCTTC.